This T cell receptor beta chain was observed in a study of CD8+CD57+ T cells in acquired aplastic anemia. The template for TCR beta VDJ and CDR3 sequence profiling was genomic DNA. A single record per CDR3 protein comes from TCRdb applying MiXCR to the reads. This table holds 450,000 to 550,000 distinct CDR3 sequences, approximately 32% found once. Patients selected for sequencing had displayed CD8+CD57+ cell expansion by flow cytometry. Germline assignment: CDR1 SQVTM and CDR2 ANQGSEA. The CDR3 runs to 13 residues. Sequenced sample: sorted CD4+, CD8+, or CD8+CD57+ T cells (not recorded which) from PBMCs. The receptor was derived from a human donor with aplastic anemia. The chain uses TRBV29-1 and TRBJ2-7; D gene uncertain. Matching the DNA end better, TRBJ2-1 makes the J call doubtful. CDR3 sequence reads: CSVEIGFNYEQFF. CDR3 nucleotides: TGCAGCGTTGAAATAGGATTCAACTACGAGCAGTTCTTC.